These 31 T cell receptor beta chains were sequenced from one sample in a study of T cells in Graves' hyperthyroidism and ophthalmopathy. What was amplified from RNA transcripts were TCR beta CDR3 regions. Initially, a first-round RT-PCR of the TCR CDR3 employed the HTBI primer set. TCRdb used MiXCR to reprocess the multiplex PCR reads, holding one entry per CDR3 protein. In the table there are 400,000 to 450,000 distinct CDR3 sequences, roughly 14% of which are singletons. The sample was blood. These receptors originate from a man aged 18 to 35 with Graves' ophthalmopathy.

The CDR3 DNA reads as TGTGCCAGCACTTGGGACAGGGGGCGCGGAGAGACCCAGTACTTC. Translation: CASTWDRGRGETQYF. The chain carries TRBV2 and TRBJ2-5; 12 positions match TRBD1. The V gene end was trimmed by 7 bases and the J gene end by 4 bases; junction bases not matched to a gene: 7. Germline assignment: CDR1 SNHLY and CDR2 FYNNEI. The CDR3 runs 15 residues.

In its sample, this clonotype was seen many times. The chain joins TRBV6-1 to TRBJ2-1; D remains ambiguous. The germline V and J ends were trimmed by 2 bases and 8 bases, with 1 base remaining between them. Looked up from germline, CDR1 is MNHNS and CDR2 is SASEGT. CDR3 length: 10 amino acids. Written as DNA, the CDR3 is TGTGCCAGCAGTGAATATGAGCAGTTCTTC. This gives the protein CASSEYEQFF.

The chain links TRBV6-5 to TRBJ2-1; a possible D gene is TRBD2 (5 bases). This CDR3 has 15 amino acids. Between the trimmed V and J ends, which lost 0 bases and 7 bases, there was a span of 13 bases. From germline, CDR1 is MNHEY and CDR2 SVGAGI. The CDR3 DNA reads TGTGCCAGCAGTTACTCGAGGCCTGGGGAGAATGAGCAGTTCTTC. Encoded protein: CASSYSRPGENEQFF.

Ten or more counts support this clonotype. The V call is TRBV30, the J call TRBJ1-6; no clear D gene. The CDR3 totals 16 residues. Germline loops: CDR1 GTSNPN, CDR2 SVGIG (reference sequence). Trimming cost V 1 base and J 4 bases, with 14 bases left between them. The CDR3 nucleotides are TGTGCCTGGAGTGAAGGGTGGCGCGAATATAATTCACCCCTCCACTTT. It specifies CAWSEGWREYNSPLHF.

This clonotype was counted once. This clone may be a read error of a much larger clone one base away. This chain joins TRBV27 and TRBJ2-5; D tentatively fits TRBD1 or TRBD2 (5 bases each). The germline CDR1 and CDR2 sequences are MNHEY and SMNVEV (reference sequence). V lost 6 bases and J lost 2, with 13 bases in between. This CDR3 region has 14 residues. The CDR3 DNA reads TGTGCCAGCAGGACCTCGGGACGGCAAGAGACCCAGTACTTC. Translating gives CASRTSGRQETQYF.

V gene TRBV10-3 combines with J gene TRBJ1-3; D is unresolved. Germline V CDR1 and CDR2: ENHRY, SYGVKD. This CDR3 region has 14 residues. V was cut by 2 bases and J by 0 bases, with 5 bases left in between. In nucleotides, the CDR3 is TGTGCCATCAGTGAGCAAAACTCTGGAAACACCATATATTTT. Translating it yields CAISEQNSGNTIYF.

The chain combines TRBV25-1 with TRBJ1-2; D is possibly TRBD1 (5 bases). The CDR3 contains 14 residues. V was shortened by 4 bases and J by 3 bases, with 12 bases between the two germline ends. Per germline, CDR1 MGHDK and CDR2 SYGVNS. CDR3: CASSALGAHYGYTF. DNA of the CDR3: TGTGCCAGCAGTGCGCTCGGGGCCCACTATGGCTACACCTTC.

At least ten counts were recorded for this clonotype. V is TRBV2 and J is TRBJ2-1, with unresolved D. The V end lost 7 bases, the J end lost 3 bases, and 4 bases lay between the germline ends. The CDR3 loop spans 11 amino acids. Germline CDR1 and CDR2: SNHLY and FYNNEI. The CDR3 coding sequence is TGTGCCAGCAACTACTACAATGAGCAGTTCTTC. Its protein is CASNYYNEQFF.

This clonotype has at least ten counts. As DNA, the CDR3 is TGCGCCAGCAGCTTGCTACCTTACACAGATACGCAGTATTTT. Its translation is CASSLLPYTDTQYF. The chain has TRBV5-1 and TRBJ2-3; D ambiguous. V was clipped by 1 base and J by 2 bases, with 8 bases between them. The CDR3 length is 14 residues. Looked up from germline, CDR1 is SGHRS and CDR2 is YFSETQ.

The chain's CDR3 is CASSNPLAGGFSSTDTQYF. The CDR3 nucleotides are TGTGCCAGCAGCAACCCACTAGCGGGGGGGTTCTCTAGCACAGATACGCAGTATTTT. The chain links TRBV5-5 to TRBJ2-3, with 13 nucleotides matching TRBD2. The germline V gene has CDR1 SGHKS and CDR2 YYEKEE (reference sequence). There are 19 residues in the CDR3. Losses at the gene ends were 4 bases for V and 0 bases for J; bases not matched to a gene: 11. Full variable domain (outside the CDR3, taken from reference TRBV5-5 and TRBJ2-3): DAGVTQSPTHLIKTRGQQVTLRCSPISGHKSVSWYQQVLGQGPQFIFQYYEKEERGRGNFPDRFSARQFPNYSSELNVNALLLGDSALYLCASSNPLAGGFSSTDTQYFGPGTRLTVL.

This clonotype appeared many times. V gene TRBV5-1 combines with J gene TRBJ1-2; D call uncertain. Trimming removed 4 bases from V and 2 bases from J, with 9 bases in between. Germline CDR1 SGHRS, CDR2 YFSETQ. The CDR3 loop spans 13 amino acids. Here the CDR3 reads CASSPETNYGYTF. As DNA, the CDR3 is TGCGCCAGCAGCCCCGAAACGAACTATGGCTACACCTTC.

There are a few counts of this clonotype. The genes are TRBV27 and TRBJ1-6, with D possibly being TRBD1 (6 bases). This CDR3 comprises 12 residues. Germline-derived CDR1 and CDR2 are MNHEY and SMNVEV (reference sequence). The ends were cut back, 6 bases at V and 13 bases at J, with 13 bases in the middle. CDR3 in amino acids: CASSLGGRPLHF. DNA of the CDR3: TGTGCCAGCAGCCTAGGGGGGAGGCCCCTCCACTTT.

This rearrangement joins TRBV7-9 to TRBJ2-4; D is possibly TRBD1 (6 bases). CDR1 and CDR2 (germline): SEHNR, FQNEAQ (reference sequence). The V end was cut by 8 bases, the J end by 7 bases, with 15 bases between. This CDR3 contains 13 residues. CDR3 nucleotides: TGTGCCAGCTCAGGGGAAATCTTGAACATTCAGTACTTC. Protein sequence: CASSGEILNIQYF.

This clonotype appeared many times. This chain connects TRBV6-1 to TRBJ2-7; no firm D call. V lost 6 bases to trimming and J lost 1 base, with 10 bases between them. The CDR3 runs 13 residues. From germline, CDR1 is MNHNS and CDR2 SASEGT. The DNA of the CDR3 is TGTGCCAGCAGCCTGAAAGTATCCTACGAGCAGTACTTC. Translation gives CASSLKVSYEQYF.

The CDR3 here is CASSFKLSGGGETQYF. CDR3 sequence (DNA): TGTGCCAGCAGCTTCAAACTTAGCGGGGGAGGGGAGACCCAGTACTTC. The chain employs TRBV5-4 and TRBJ2-5; 9 nucleotides line up with TRBD2. This CDR3 has 16 amino acids. Germline CDR1 and CDR2: SGHNT and YYREEE (reference sequence). J lost 5 bases, V lost 2 bases, and 10 bases had no gene match.

This chain uses TRBV6-2 or TRBV6-3 with TRBJ2-3; D uncertain. V was shortened by 6 bases and J by 9 bases, with 16 bases between the two germline ends. Germline V gives CDR1 MNHEY, CDR2 SVGEGT. The CDR3 contains 13 residues. CDR3 amino acids: CASSHAPLGTQYF. CDR3 nucleotide sequence: TGTGCCAGCAGCCATGCCCCCCTTGGGACGCAGTATTTT.

This sequence joins TRBV18 and TRBJ2-5; D is unclear. Trimming took 2 bases from V and 4 from J, leaving 5 bases between them. Germline CDR1 KGHSH, CDR2 LQKENI. This CDR3 comprises 12 residues. The CDR3 loop reads CASSPGRETQYF. For the CDR3, the DNA is TGTGCCAGCTCACCAGGCAGAGAGACCCAGTACTTC.

This clonotype was observed at least ten times. This chain joins TRBV18 and TRBJ2-1; D call uncertain. Germline assignment: CDR1 KGHSH and CDR2 LQKENI. The CDR3 loop spans 15 amino acids. V lost 6 bases and J lost 1, with 13 bases in between. CDR3 residues: CASSAQETSYNEQFF. In DNA, the CDR3 is TGTGCCAGCTCCGCGCAGGAAACTTCCTACAATGAGCAGTTCTTC.

This clonotype was observed a handful of times. The DNA of the CDR3 is TGTGCCAGCAGCGGACTAGCGGGGGGTTCGAACACCGGGGAGCTGTTTTTT. Translating gives CASSGLAGGSNTGELFF. The chain is built from TRBV27 and TRBJ2-2; TRBD2 aligns across 14 bases. The CDR3 totals 17 residues. The ends lost 6 bases at V and 0 bases at J; junction bases unmatched: 3. Looked up from germline, CDR1 is MNHEY and CDR2 is SMNVEV (reference sequence).

This clonotype occurred a few times. The chain recombines TRBV30 with TRBJ2-7, with a possible D match to TRBD2 (6 bases). CDR3 length: 16 residues. Trimming pared 3 bases from V and 0 bases from J, leaving 18 bases between. CDR1 and CDR2 (germline): GTSNPN, SVGIG (reference sequence). CDR3 amino acids: CAWSAGGLGVSYEQYF. CDR3 nucleotide sequence: TGTGCCTGGAGCGCCGGGGGACTTGGGGTCTCCTACGAGCAGTACTTC.

The chain joins TRBV6-1 to TRBJ1-2; D gene uncertain. The V end was cut by 6 bases, the J end by 3 bases, with 17 bases between. Germline V lookup: CDR1 MNHNS, CDR2 SASEGT. This CDR3 is built from 15 residues. CDR3 coding DNA: TGTGCCAGCAGGTCAATCCCCCTCGGTTACTATGGCTACACCTTC. This translates into CASRSIPLGYYGYTF.

Notes on this clonotype: This may come from a read error, since a much larger clone is one base off. The V gene is TRBV5-8, the J gene TRBJ1-1; D perhaps matches TRBD1 (5 bases). The length of the CDR3 is 14 residues. Germline V gene data show CDR1 as SGHTS and CDR2 as YDEGEE. This CDR3 is CASSPRRWGTEASF. The CDR3 DNA is TGTGCCAGCAGCCCTAGAAGATGGGGCACTGAAGCTTCCTTT.

The table lists this clonotype with many counts. The rearrangement joins TRBV30 to TRBJ2-3, with 8 positions matching TRBD2. Germline V gene sequence: CDR1 GTSNPN, CDR2 SVGIG (reference sequence). Trimming at V came to 4 bases and at J to 4 bases, leaving 4 bases not matched to a gene. CDR3 length: 13 residues. CDR3 sequence: CAWKTGGADTQYF. CDR3 coding DNA: TGTGCCTGGAAAACGGGAGGGGCAGATACGCAGTATTTT.

This clonotype showed up many times. The chain links TRBV12-3 or TRBV12-4 to TRBJ2-5; 9 bases map to TRBD1. The CDR3 sequence is 14 residues long. Trimming cost V 8 bases and J 1 base; bases outside gene matches: 5. The CDR3 sequence is CASSPGQGQETQYF. Here the CDR3 DNA reads TGTGCCAGCTCACCGGGACAGGGCCAAGAGACCCAGTACTTC.

This clonotype turned up a few times. The chain uses TRBV20-1 and TRBJ2-1; possibly TRBD1 or TRBD2 for D (6 bases each). CDR3 length equals 13 residues. Trimming shortened V by 7 bases and J by 5 bases, and 15 bases separated the two germline ends. From germline, CDR1 is DFQATT and CDR2 SNEGSKA (reference sequence). The CDR3 nucleotides read TGCAGTGGGAGGGGGGCGATCAACAATGAGCAGTTCTTC. It yields the protein CSGRGAINNEQFF.

In its sample, this clonotype was seen many times. This chain links TRBV20-1 with TRBJ1-6; no clear D. The CDR3 contains 14 residues. Germline V gene lookup returns CDR1 DFQATT and CDR2 SNEGSKA (reference sequence). V was pared by 4 bases and J by 6 bases, with 13 bases between. The CDR3, as DNA: TGCAGTGCTACCAGACCCGACTCTAATTCACCCCTCCACTTT. Protein product: CSATRPDSNSPLHF.

Ten or more counts support this clonotype. DNA for the CDR3: TGTGCCAGTCGTTATAACTGGTGGGGACAGCCCACCAAAGCTAACTATGGCTACACCTTC. Translating gives CASRYNWWGQPTKANYGYTF. The V and J genes are TRBV19 and TRBJ1-2, with 7 bases matching TRBD1. The CDR3 runs 20 residues. V dropped 8 bases and J dropped 0; count of bases not matched to a gene: 24. Germline V gene lookup returns CDR1 LNHDA and CDR2 SQIVND (reference sequence).

This clonotype showed up many times. This sequence joins TRBV6-2 or TRBV6-3 and TRBJ1-1; possibly TRBD1 for D (6 bases). Germline loops: CDR1 MNHEY, CDR2 SVGEGT. The V end lost 1 base, the J end lost 5 bases, and 8 bases lay between the germline ends. The CDR3 consists of 13 residues. CDR3 protein: CASSYLQGTEAFF. The DNA for the CDR3 is TGTGCCAGCAGTTACTTACAGGGTACTGAAGCTTTCTTT.

There are many counts of this clonotype. The chain is built from TRBV3-1 and TRBJ1-6; D is undetermined. Germline CDR1 is LGHDT and CDR2 is YNNKEL (reference sequence). The CDR3 length is 14 residues. V was clipped by 5 bases and J by 13 bases, with 18 bases between them. Here the CDR3 DNA reads TGTGCCAGCAGCGCCGGCCGGGGAGCTTCTCCCCTCCACTTT. Amino acids: CASSAGRGASPLHF.

This clonotype showed up many times. The rearrangement uses TRBV11-2 and TRBJ1-6; no firm D call. This CDR3 spans 13 amino acids. Germline-derived CDR1 and CDR2 are SGHAT and FQNNGV. Trimming removed 3 bases at V and 7 bases at J, with 7 bases between. CDR3 region: CASSFSTNSPLHF. The DNA for the CDR3 is TGTGCCAGCAGCTTTAGTACCAATTCACCCCTCCACTTT.

This clonotype was counted many times. The J gene is TRBJ1-1, the V gene TRBV7-2, with D possibly matching TRBD1 (5 bases). CDR3 length: 14 residues. CDR1 is SGHTA and CDR2 is FQGNSA in the germline V gene. Trimming removed 1 base at V and 8 bases at J, with 14 bases between. The CDR3, as DNA: TGTGCCAGCAGCTTAGATTGGGGACCTAAGGAAGCTTTCTTT. Protein product: CASSLDWGPKEAFF.